One and the same sample provided the 15 T cell receptor beta chains below, sequenced in a study of T cells in Graves' hyperthyroidism and ophthalmopathy. Amplification targeted TCR beta CDR3 regions from RNA transcripts. The TCR CDR3 first-round RT-PCR relied on the HTBI primer set. Via MiXCR, TCRdb re-called the multiplex PCR reads, giving one row per CDR3 protein. Of about 290,000 distinct CDR3 sequences listed, about a sixth were seen once; the top ten hold approximately 60%. The sequenced material came from blood. The source of these receptors is a woman between 55 and 75 years old with Graves' ophthalmopathy.

The chain recombines TRBV28 with TRBJ1-5; D remains ambiguous. The V end was cut by 2 bases, the J end by 4 bases, with 12 bases between. The CDR3 consists of 15 residues. Germline V gene data show CDR1 as MDHEN and CDR2 as SYDVKM. CDR3 protein: CASSLNSPFNQPQHF. The CDR3 DNA follows: TGTGCCAGCAGTTTAAACAGTCCCTTTAATCAGCCCCAGCATTTT.

This clonotype has a count of ten or more. The chain links TRBV5-5 to TRBJ2-3; D remains ambiguous. Germline lookup yields CDR1 SGHKS and CDR2 YYEKEE (reference sequence). The CDR3 is made up of 16 amino acids. Trimming stripped 4 bases from V and 6 bases from J, with 21 bases between. CDR3 nucleotide sequence: TGTGCCAGCAGCCTCCCCCTATCAGGACCTGTCGATACGCAGTATTTT. Amino acid sequence: CASSLPLSGPVDTQYF.

This clonotype was counted ten times or more. CDR3 sequence: CASGLGQGTYEQYF. The CDR3 DNA sequence: TGTGCTAGTGGTTTAGGGCAGGGGACCTACGAGCAGTACTTC. The chain combines TRBV12-5 with TRBJ2-7, with D perhaps matching TRBD1 (6 bases). Germline V lookup: CDR1 LGHNT, CDR2 FRNRAP. The V end was cut by 3 bases, the J end by 2 bases, with 11 bases between. The CDR3 is 14 amino acids.

The chain links TRBV4-3 to TRBJ2-3; D unclear. Trimming left V 0 bases short and J 6 bases short, with 19 bases between. Germline values: CDR1 LGHNA, CDR2 YSLEER. This CDR3 region has 17 residues. The CDR3, as DNA: TGCGCCAGCAGCCAAGAGGAGACTTCCGTCCGTTGGGATACGCAGTATTTT. Translating it yields CASSQEETSVRWDTQYF.

This sequence joins TRBV25-1 and TRBJ1-1; possibly TRBD1 for D (5 bases). Between the trimmed V and J ends, which lost 4 bases and 3 bases, there was a span of 12 bases. There are 14 residues in the CDR3. Per the germline V gene, CDR1 is MGHDK and CDR2 is SYGVNS. The CDR3 bases are TGTGCCAGCAGTGGGGGGGGGTTGGACACTGAAGCTTTCTTT. Amino acid sequence: CASSGGGLDTEAFF.

This clonotype was observed a handful of times. The rearrangement joins TRBV5-4 to TRBJ2-1; 8 nucleotides align to TRBD1. Germline assignment: CDR1 SGHNT and CDR2 YYREEE (reference sequence). The J segment lost 0 bases and the V segment lost 0 bases, leaving 2 bases of the junction unmatched. CDR3 length: 16 amino acids. The chain's CDR3 is CASSLEGTGSYNEQFF. The CDR3 coding sequence is TGTGCCAGCAGCTTGGAGGGGACAGGCTCCTACAATGAGCAGTTCTTC.

This clonotype was observed many times. The rearrangement uses TRBV10-3 and TRBJ2-3; D could derive from TRBD1 or TRBD2 (5 bases each). The CDR3 extends over 18 amino acids. Germline CDR1 ENHRY, CDR2 SYGVKD. V lost 0 bases and J lost 0, with 16 bases in between. As DNA, the CDR3 is TGTGCCATCAGTGAGTCGTTGGTGGGACGTTATAGCACAGATACGCAGTATTTT. It yields the protein CAISESLVGRYSTDTQYF.

The table lists this clonotype with many counts. This chain connects TRBV10-3 to TRBJ2-7, with a tentative D call TRBD2 (7 bases). The CDR3 loop spans 17 amino acids. Trimming pared 4 bases from V and 2 bases from J, leaving 21 bases between. CDR1 is ENHRY, CDR2 SYGVKD, per germline. The DNA for the CDR3 is TGTGCCATCAGTGCGGGGGGCGGGGGCCATGCAACCTACGAGCAGTACTTC. Translated, it gives CAISAGGGGHATYEQYF.

The gene calls are TRBV5-1 and TRBJ2-5, with no clear D. The CDR3 covers 14 residues. The germline CDR1 and CDR2 sequences are SGHRS and YFSETQ. With 4 bases removed from V and 0 bases from J, the gap between germline ends came to 10 bases. CDR3 loop: CASSPAQHQETQYF. The CDR3 DNA reads TGCGCCAGCAGCCCGGCACAGCACCAAGAGACCCAGTACTTC.

This clonotype has ten or more counts. This chain connects TRBV2 to TRBJ2-7; D unresolved. V lost 5 bases to trimming and J lost 3 bases, with 8 bases between them. Germline CDR1 is SNHLY and CDR2 is FYNNEI. The CDR3 contains 12 residues. This chain's CDR3 is CASSLRYYEQYF. CDR3 sequence (DNA): TGTGCCAGCAGTTTACGGTACTACGAGCAGTACTTC.

This clonotype occurred many times. The chain is built from TRBV5-1 and TRBJ1-1; possibly TRBD1 for D (6 bases). CDR1 is SGHRS, CDR2 YFSETQ, per germline. CDR3 size: 13 residues. V gave up 2 bases and J gave up 4 bases, with 9 bases separating them. CDR3 residues: CASSFGGPTEAFF. The CDR3 coding sequence is TGCGCCAGCAGCTTTGGGGGGCCCACTGAAGCTTTCTTT.

The chain combines TRBV19 with TRBJ2-7, with TRBD2 matching over 8 bases. The CDR3 consists of 15 residues. Germline trimming cut 4 bases from V and 3 bases from J; bases unmatched to any gene: 8. Germline CDR1 and CDR2: LNHDA and SQIVND (reference sequence). The CDR3 is CASSRAGGRNYEQYF. The CDR3 DNA is TGTGCCAGTAGTAGGGCGGGGGGAAGGAACTACGAGCAGTACTTC.

Ten or more counts support this clonotype. V usage is TRBV6-2 or TRBV6-3 and J usage is TRBJ2-1, with no clear D. V lost 7 bases to trimming and J lost 3 bases, with 7 bases between them. The CDR3 has 12 amino acids. Germline V CDR1 and CDR2: MNHEY, SVGEGT. The CDR3 DNA follows: TGTGCCAGCACCCAAGGCTACAATGAGCAGTTCTTC. Translated: CASTQGYNEQFF.

This clonotype was recorded at least ten times. The chain joins TRBV2 to TRBJ1-5; weak D call: TRBD1 (5 bases). The CDR3 spans 13 residues. Germline V gene data show CDR1 as SNHLY and CDR2 as FYNNEI. Trimming took off 5 bases at V and 1 base at J, with 6 bases between the two ends. The CDR3 DNA follows: TGTGCCAGCAGTAGACAGAGCAATCAGCCCCAGCATTTT. Translation gives CASSRQSNQPQHF.

This clonotype was detected ten times or more. The V and J genes are TRBV5-1 and TRBJ2-2; TRBD1 agrees at 8 bases. This CDR3 spans 16 amino acids. V shed 0 bases, J shed 4 bases, and the junction held 5 bases outside the gene matches. Germline V gene lookup returns CDR1 SGHRS and CDR2 YFSETQ. The CDR3 spells CASSLVGQALTGELFF. CDR3 DNA sequence: TGCGCCAGCAGCTTGGTGGGACAGGCGCTCACCGGGGAGCTGTTTTTT. The full variable domain, completed using reference TRBV5-1 and TRBJ2-2, is KAGVTQTPRYLIKTRGQQVTLSCSPISGHRSVSWYQQTPGQGLQFLFEYFSETQRNKGNFPGRFSGRQFSNSRSEMNVSTLELGDSALYLCASSLVGQALTGELFFGEGSRLTVL.